Given below is one T cell receptor beta chain in context. This clone's antigen is unknown. No base qualities exist here, and no much larger clone lies one base off it. This sample stems from a study of blood T cell repertoires in COVID-19 (dated by TCRdb to 2018 to 2021). Background for the entire study: Samples covering the acute and convalescent phases of COVID-19 were provided by collaborators in the United States, Italy and Spain. Subjects who had been exposed to COVID-19, were actively infected with it, or had recovered from it provided the deeply sampled blood TCRbeta repertoires that made up the dataset. The prospective study material was composed of cDNA or gDNA derived from T cells, B-cell-depleted T cells, or PBMCs. Where HLA class I and class II types were available, the types were taken from metadata supplied by the sample provider, not from assay-based typing. The samples were drawn from two sources: the first 160 participants of the ongoing ImmuneRACE study, and some 1,300 subjects contributed by 6 global collaborators. The repertoires were released in a freely available public database meant as a resource for research on the immune response to SARS-CoV-2. The sample metadata nearly always contained a de-identified subject ID, COVID-19 status, age in years and sex.

The CDR3 runs 15 amino acids, cysteine and phenylalanine included. The DNA shown is the 45-base CDR3, in frame from base 1. Sequences LGHDT (CDR1) and YNNKEL (CDR2) are obtained from the germline V gene (reference sequence). V has 0 bases trimmed and J has 9 bases trimmed; junction bases matching no gene number 6. The immunoSEQ Assay, a bias-controlled multiplex PCR, was used to amplify TCRbeta CDR3 regions from genomic DNA. The published analysis was carried out like this. The number of nucleated cells in each sample was estimated from the amplification of reference gene primers within the assay. To quantify the absolute abundance of each unique TCRbeta CDR3 rearrangement, sequence reads were collapsed and filtered. Productive Simpson clonality was computed per sample as the square root of Simpson's diversity index over productive rearrangements. In TCRdb, the immuneACCESS table is reduced to in-frame sequences with V and J assigned. These tables do not hold every clone; where another copy was compared, an unresolved V gene accounts for under half, and the others remain unexplained. For V, J and clone size, that table is used; D and trimming come from the DNA. The sample table lists 110,000 to 150,000 clones, about 80% of them with a count of one. Of the sample, around 3.7% is held by the ten largest clones.

Samples from volunteer blood donors who had recovered from COVID-19 were contributed by a second Seattle source. Whole blood was collected in K2EDTA tubes by collaborating institutions according to the institutions' own protocols. For TCRbeta analysis, collaborator samples were shipped as frozen whole blood, as isolated PBMCs, or as DNA extracted from either sample type. What the study reported, not specific to this receptor: The amount of clinical and demographic metadata varied by source and participant and was provided uncurated.

This chain joins TRBV3-1 (or the pseudogene TRBV3-2) to TRBJ2-1; 9 central bases correspond to TRBD2. This receptor was obtained from a man aged 70 or older who had recovered from COVID-19. Specimen: peripheral blood. The CDR3 protein: CASSQDYQREAEQFF. The nucleotide sequence reads TGTGCCAGCAGCCAAGATTATCAGCGGGAGGCTGAGCAGTTCTTC.